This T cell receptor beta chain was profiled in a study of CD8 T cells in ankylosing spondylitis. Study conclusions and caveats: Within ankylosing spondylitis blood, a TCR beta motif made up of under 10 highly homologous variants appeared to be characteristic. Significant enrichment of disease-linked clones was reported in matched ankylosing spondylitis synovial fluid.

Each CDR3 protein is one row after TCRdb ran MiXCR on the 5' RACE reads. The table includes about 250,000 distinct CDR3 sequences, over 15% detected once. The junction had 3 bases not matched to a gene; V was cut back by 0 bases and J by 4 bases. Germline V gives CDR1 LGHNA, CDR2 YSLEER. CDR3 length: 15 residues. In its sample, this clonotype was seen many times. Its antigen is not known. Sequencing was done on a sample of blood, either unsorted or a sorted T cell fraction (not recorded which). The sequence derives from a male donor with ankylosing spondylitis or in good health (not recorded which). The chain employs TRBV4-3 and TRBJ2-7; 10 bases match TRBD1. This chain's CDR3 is CASSQDRTGGYEQYF. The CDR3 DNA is TGCGCCAGCAGCCAAGATCGGACAGGGGGGTACGAGCAGTACTTC.